Sequencing of this T cell receptor (beta chain) was carried out in a study of T cell responses to AZD1222 COVID-19 vaccine. This CDR3 is built from 15 residues. The V and J ends lost 4 bases and 5 bases, in that order; junction bases with no gene match: 6. The study's findings and limits: Seropositivity was recorded at baseline in only a handful of AZD1222 recipients. Reports say nearly half of spike-specific TCRs go after unmutated variant regions. Compared with day 0, the breadth and depth of the Spike-specific TCR repertoire rose significantly after two doses of AZD1222. Donors were largely white British and mainly female; clonal diversity was possibly underestimated.

Assay: immunoSEQ multiplex PCR; the TCRdb copy retains only in-frame clones and omits some. This table has 200,000 or so clones, approximately 93% appearing once. Note on this clone: Its antigen is undetermined.

The starting material was peripheral blood, obtained 28 days after the second AZD1222 dose. The source of this sequence is an adult who received the AZD1222 COVID-19 vaccine. This chain joins TRBV23-1 and TRBJ1-1; 11 bases are shared with TRBD1. TRBV23-1 is an ORF for which the function is uncertain. The CDR3 is CASSLGTGGKTEAFF. The CDR3 DNA reads as TGCGCCAGCAGTCTCGGGACAGGGGGGAAGACTGAAGCTTTCTTT.